This TCR beta chain was sequenced during a study of CD8 T cells in ankylosing spondylitis. Trimming took 1 base from V and 1 from J, leaving 19 bases between them. Germline CDR1 SGHDN, CDR2 FVKESK. The CDR3 sequence is 19 residues long. Via MiXCR, TCRdb re-called the 5' RACE reads, giving one row per CDR3 protein. The table includes about 400,000 distinct CDR3 sequences, roughly 22% detected once. The V and J genes are TRBV14 and TRBJ2-2; TRBD1 is a possible D gene (6 bases). This sequence was found in a male donor with ankylosing spondylitis or in good health (not recorded which). Specimen: blood, either unsorted or a sorted T cell fraction (not recorded which). CDR3 in DNA: TGTGCCAGCAGCCAAGCATTGGCCGCAGGGGTCGAGAACACCGGGGAGCTGTTTTTT. As protein: CASSQALAAGVENTGELFF.